This TCR beta chain was found in a study of beta chain features in type 1 diabetes. In this sample, this clone turned up many times. Its matching antigen is unknown. Expressed TCRB transcripts were sequenced because the isolated RNA had all been reverse transcribed beforehand. Sequencing was performed with immunoSEQ multiplex PCR; in TCRdb, only in-frame clones are kept and a portion is missing. In the table there are hundreds of thousands of clones, over 12% of which are singletons. Study-wide results and caveats: Type 1 diabetes patients had TCRB CDR3s that were shorter (moderately but significantly so) in all four CD4+ subsets.

The CDR3 contains 12 residues. V was trimmed by 2 bases and J by 15 bases, leaving 14 bases between them. Germline V gene lookup returns CDR1 SGHDN and CDR2 FVKESK. Specimen: naive CD4+ T cells from blood. The chain uses TRBV14 and TRBJ2-1; TRBD2 might be the D (5 bases). The TCR sequence derives from a man younger than 35 with type 1 diabetes. The CDR3 DNA is TGTGCCAGCAGCCAACCTGGGAGAATGGCGTTCTTC. Its translation is CASSQPGRMAFF.